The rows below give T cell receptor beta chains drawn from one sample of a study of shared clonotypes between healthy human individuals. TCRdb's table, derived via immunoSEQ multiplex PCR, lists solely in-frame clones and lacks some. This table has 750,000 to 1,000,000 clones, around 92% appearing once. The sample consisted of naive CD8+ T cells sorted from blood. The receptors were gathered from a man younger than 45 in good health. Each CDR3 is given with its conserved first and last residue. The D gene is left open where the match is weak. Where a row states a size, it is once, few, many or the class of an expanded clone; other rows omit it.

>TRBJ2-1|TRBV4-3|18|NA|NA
TGCGCCAGCAGCCAAGAGGATATCTTCTCCAGCTCCTACAATGAGCAGTTCTTC
CASSQEDIFSSSYNEQFF
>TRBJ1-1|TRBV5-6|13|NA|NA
TGTGCCAGCAGCTTGGCCGCCGGGACTGAAGCTTTCTTT
CASSLAAGTEAFF
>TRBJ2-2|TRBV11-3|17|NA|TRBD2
TGTGCCAGCAGCTTGTCTAGCGGGAGGTTTGACACCGGGGAGCTGTTTTTT
CASSLSSGRFDTGELFF
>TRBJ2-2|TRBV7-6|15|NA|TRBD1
TGTGCCAGCAGCGAACCGGGACAGGGGACCGGGGAGCTGTTTTTT
CASSEPGQGTGELFF
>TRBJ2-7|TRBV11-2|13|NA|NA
TGTGCCAGCAGCGTGGGGGGGGCTTACGAGCAGTACTTC
CASSVGGAYEQYF
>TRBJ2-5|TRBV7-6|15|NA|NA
TGTGCCAGCAGCTTAGTCAGGCCGCGCGGGGAGACCCAGTACTTC
CASSLVRPRGETQYF
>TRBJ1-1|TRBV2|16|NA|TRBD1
TGTGCCAGCAGTTCCGGGACAGGGGGCAAGGACACTGAAGCTTTCTTT
CASSSGTGGKDTEAFF
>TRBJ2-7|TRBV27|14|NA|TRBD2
TGTGCCAGCAGTCCCCGCGGGAGCTCCTACGAGCAGTACTTC
CASSPRGSSYEQYF
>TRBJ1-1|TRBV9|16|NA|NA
TGTGCCAGCAGCGCAGAGGGGGGAGATTTCAACACTGAAGCTTTCTTT
CASSAEGGDFNTEAFF
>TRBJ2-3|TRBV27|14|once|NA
TGTGCCAGCAGTCTACTAGACCCCACAGATACGCAGTATTTT
CASSLLDPTDTQYF
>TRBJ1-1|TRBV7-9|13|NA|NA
TGTGCCAGCAGCTTAGCTATCACCGCTGAAGCTTTCTTT
CASSLAITAEAFF
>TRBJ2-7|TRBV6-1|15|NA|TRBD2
TGTGCCAGCGACCCCCCGGCTAGCGGGAGCCTAGAGCAGTACTTC
CASDPPASGSLEQYF
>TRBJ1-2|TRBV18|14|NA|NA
TGTGCCAGCTCACCCCCCGGGACTAGCGGGGGCTACACCTTC
CASSPPGTSGGYTF
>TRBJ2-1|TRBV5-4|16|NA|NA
TGTGCCAGCAGCCCCCCGACCATGGGCTCCTACAATGAGCAGTTCTTC
CASSPPTMGSYNEQFF
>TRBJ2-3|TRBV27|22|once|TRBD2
TGTGCCAGCAGTTTATCAGCCCCGCCTGTATCCAGACTAGCGGGAGTTACAGATACGCAGTATTTT
CASSLSAPPVSRLAGVTDTQYF
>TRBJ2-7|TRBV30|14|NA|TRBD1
TGTGCCTGGAGCTACGGGACAGGGGACCACGAGCAGTACTTC
CAWSYGTGDHEQYF
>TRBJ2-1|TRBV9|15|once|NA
TGTGCCAGCAGCGTAGTCCCGGACTACTACAATGAGCAGTTCTTC
CASSVVPDYYNEQFF
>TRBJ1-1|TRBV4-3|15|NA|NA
TGCGCCAGCAGCCGCGGGGGGGGAACAAGCACTGAAGCTTTCTTT
CASSRGGGTSTEAFF
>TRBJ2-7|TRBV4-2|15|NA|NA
TGTGCCAGCAGCCATGAAACCGGGATGCCCACCGAGCAGTACTTC
CASSHETGMPTEQYF
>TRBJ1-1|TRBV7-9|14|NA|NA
TGTGCCAGCAGCTCCCGGCCAGCGGAGACTGAAGCTTTCTTT
CASSSRPAETEAFF
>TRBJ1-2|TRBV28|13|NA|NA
TGTGCCAGCAGTTTGGGGGGGCTCTATGGCTACACCTTC
CASSLGGLYGYTF
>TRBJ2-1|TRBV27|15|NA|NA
TGTGCCAGCAGAACAGGGATAACATTGGACAATGAGCAGTTCTTC
CASRTGITLDNEQFF
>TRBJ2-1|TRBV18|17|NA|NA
TGTGCCAGCTCACCACGCCCGGGCCAAAGCTCCTACAATGAGCAGTTCTTC
CASSPRPGQSSYNEQFF
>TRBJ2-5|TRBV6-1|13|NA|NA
TGTGCCAGCACCCGGATTGAAGCTAAGACCCAGTACTTC
CASTRIEAKTQYF
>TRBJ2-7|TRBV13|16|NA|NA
TGTGCCAGCAGCTTAGGCCTAAGTAGGACAGACTACGAGCAGTACTTC
CASSLGLSRTDYEQYF
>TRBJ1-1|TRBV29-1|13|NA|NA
TGCAGCGCGTTGGATGCGGGATGGGCTGAAGCTTTCTTT
CSALDAGWAEAFF
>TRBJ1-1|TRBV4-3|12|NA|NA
TGCGCCAGCAGCCAAGCGGGGATGGAAGCTTTCTTT
CASSQAGMEAFF
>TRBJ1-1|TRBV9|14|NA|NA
TGTGCCAGCAGCGGTATTCGTGGGGCAGCTGAAGCTTTCTTT
CASSGIRGAAEAFF
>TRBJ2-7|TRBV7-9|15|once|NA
TGTGCCAGCAGCTTTGGGGGAGGACGCGACTACGAGCAGTACTTC
CASSFGGGRDYEQYF